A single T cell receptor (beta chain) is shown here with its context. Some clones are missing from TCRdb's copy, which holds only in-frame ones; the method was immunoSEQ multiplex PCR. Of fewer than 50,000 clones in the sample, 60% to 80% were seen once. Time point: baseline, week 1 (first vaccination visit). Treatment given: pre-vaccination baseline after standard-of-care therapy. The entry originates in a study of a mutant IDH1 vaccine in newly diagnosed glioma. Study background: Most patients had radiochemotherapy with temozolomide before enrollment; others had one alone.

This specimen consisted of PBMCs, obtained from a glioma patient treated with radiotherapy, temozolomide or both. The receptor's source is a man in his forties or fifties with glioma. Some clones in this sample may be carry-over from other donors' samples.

In DNA, the CDR3 is TGTGCCAGCAGCCAAGGCCGTCCAGAGGGAAATGAGCAGTTCTTC. Protein: CASSQGRPEGNEQFF. The chain employs TRBV14 and TRBJ2-1; tentatively, D is TRBD2 (5 bases). The V gene lost 1 base and the J gene lost 7 bases, with 14 bases spanning the gap. The CDR3 runs 15 residues. Germline CDR1 reads SGHDN; CDR2 reads FVKESK.